This record concerns one T cell receptor (beta chain) sequence. Sequenced by immunoSEQ multiplex PCR; TCRdb stores in-frame clones only, minus some. This table holds about 170,000 clones, 75% to 90% found once. The entry originates in a study of blood T cell repertoires in COVID-19. CDR3 size: 16 residues. V dropped 1 base and J dropped 6 bases, with 17 bases sitting between them. Germline CDR1 is SGHVS and CDR2 is FQNEAQ. This chain connects TRBV7-8 to TRBJ2-3, with a tentative D call TRBD1 (7 bases). This sequence originates from a woman aged 45-59 years who had recovered from COVID-19. The specimen was PBMCs or T cells enriched from blood (not recorded which). In nucleotides, the CDR3 is TGTGCCAGCAGCTTAGACCCCCAGGGGGGCGACGATACGCAGTATTTT. It translates to CASSLDPQGGDDTQYF.